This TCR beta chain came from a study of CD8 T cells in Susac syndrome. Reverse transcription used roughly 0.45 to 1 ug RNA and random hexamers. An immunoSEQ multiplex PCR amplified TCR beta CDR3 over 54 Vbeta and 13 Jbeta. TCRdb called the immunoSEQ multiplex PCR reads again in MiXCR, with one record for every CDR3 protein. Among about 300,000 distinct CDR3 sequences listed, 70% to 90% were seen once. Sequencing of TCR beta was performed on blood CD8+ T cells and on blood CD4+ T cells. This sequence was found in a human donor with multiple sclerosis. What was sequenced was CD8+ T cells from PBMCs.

The CDR3 nucleotides are TGTGCCAGCAATCGAGGGTATGAGCAGTTCTTC. Translation gives CASNRGYEQFF. The V gene is TRBV5-4, the J gene TRBJ2-1, with a weak D call TRBD2 (5 bases). V was pared by 6 bases and J by 8 bases, with 9 bases between. The germline V gene has CDR1 SGHNT and CDR2 YYREEE (reference sequence). CDR3 length: 11 residues.